Presented here are 14 T cell receptor beta chains from one specimen sequenced in a study of T cell responses to AZD1222 COVID-19 vaccine. Profiling relied on immunoSEQ multiplex PCR, and the TCRdb table lists in-frame clones only, not all of them. This table has tens of thousands of clones, about 89% appearing once. Sequencing used peripheral blood, obtained on day 0 of AZD1222 vaccination. Source of these receptors: an adult in good health.

The chain has TRBV25-1 and TRBJ1-4, with 8 bases matching TRBD1. CDR3 length equals 15 residues. V gave up 3 bases and J gave up 7 bases; unmatched junction bases: 7. Germline assignment: CDR1 MGHDK and CDR2 SYGVNS. CDR3 in DNA: TGTGCCAGCAGTGACCCGACAGGGGCCGGTGAAAAACTGTTTTTT. This translates into CASSDPTGAGEKLFF.

The gene calls are TRBV19 and TRBJ2-1, with 10 bases lining up with TRBD2. The junction had 5 bases not matched to a gene; V was cut back by 5 bases and J by 4 bases. Germline lookup yields CDR1 LNHDA and CDR2 SQIVND (reference sequence). This CDR3 is built from 15 residues. As DNA, the CDR3 is TGTGCCAGTAGTCGGACTAGCGGACCTTACAATGAGCAGTTCTTC. It encodes CASSRTSGPYNEQFF.

The chain employs TRBV19 and TRBJ1-2; D remains unclear. The CDR3 is 12 amino acids. CDR1 and CDR2 from the germline V gene are LNHDA and SQIVND (reference sequence). Trimming removed 7 bases at V and 1 base at J, with 7 bases between. This CDR3 is CASNRDNYGYTF. CDR3 nucleotides: TGTGCCAGTAATCGTGATAACTATGGCTACACCTTC.

The chain joins TRBV5-6 to TRBJ1-3; TRBD1 matches 7 bases. V shed 6 bases, J shed 4 bases, and the junction held 7 bases outside the gene matches. Germline CDR1 and CDR2: SGHDT and YYEEEE. The CDR3 covers 14 residues. The CDR3 region has the DNA TGTGCCAGCACCCGTCGGACAGGAGGAAACACCATATATTTT. This codes for CASTRRTGGNTIYF. The whole variable domain, remainder taken from reference TRBV5-6 and TRBJ1-3, is DAGVTQSPTHLIKTRGQQVTLRCSPKSGHDTVSWYQQALGQGPQFIFQYYEEEERQRGNFPDRFSGHQFPNYSSELNVNALLLGDSALYLCASTRRTGGNTIYFGEGSWLTVV.

The chain joins TRBV5-1 to TRBJ2-2, with D possibly matching TRBD2 (6 bases). CDR1 SGHRS and CDR2 YFSETQ come from the germline V gene. Trimming took off 4 bases at V and 4 bases at J, with 14 bases between the two ends. The CDR3 is 15 amino acids. The CDR3 DNA follows: TGCGCCAGCAGCCGAACCGGGACTGGCACCGGGGAGCTGTTTTTT. Encoded protein: CASSRTGTGTGELFF.

V gene TRBV7-8 combines with J gene TRBJ1-5; the match to TRBD1 covers 7 bases. Germline loops: CDR1 SGHVS, CDR2 FQNEAQ. Losses at the gene ends were 5 bases for V and 7 bases for J; bases not matched to a gene: 5. This CDR3 contains 13 residues. The CDR3 nucleotides read TGTGCCAGCAGCCCAGACAGGGACCAGCCCCAGCATTTT. The encoded protein is CASSPDRDQPQHF.

V usage is TRBV6-5 and J usage is TRBJ1-4; weak D call: TRBD1 (5 bases). The CDR3 extends over 15 amino acids. Trimming shortened V by 6 bases and J by 0 bases, and 11 bases separated the two germline ends. The V gene's germline CDR1 is MNHEY and CDR2 SVGAGI. CDR3 bases: TGTGCCAGCAGGATGACAGATACAACTAATGAAAAACTGTTTTTT. Translating it yields CASRMTDTTNEKLFF.

The V gene is TRBV28, the J gene TRBJ2-7; 8 positions match TRBD1. The CDR3 is made up of 15 amino acids. Unmatched junction bases numbered 6, after V lost 2 bases and J lost 3 bases. Germline V lookup: CDR1 MDHEN, CDR2 SYDVKM. CDR3 residues: CASSLTGQGIYEQYF. In DNA, the CDR3 is TGTGCCAGCAGTTTAACTGGACAGGGTATCTACGAGCAGTACTTC.

This chain joins TRBV30 and TRBJ2-7; maybe TRBD1 (6 bases). Germline loops: CDR1 GTSNPN, CDR2 SVGIG (reference sequence). Trimming shortened V by 3 bases and J by 3 bases, and 9 bases separated the two germline ends. CDR3 length: 12 residues. DNA of the CDR3: TGTGCCTGGAGGGGGACATACTACGAGCAGTACTTC. Protein: CAWRGTYYEQYF.

This sequence joins TRBV27 and TRBJ2-1; 9 bases are shared with TRBD1. V gave up 3 bases and J gave up 7 bases; unmatched junction bases: 16. This CDR3 comprises 18 residues. Germline V gene lookup returns CDR1 MNHEY and CDR2 SMNVEV (reference sequence). CDR3 residues: CASSFQISVTGGVNEQFF. The CDR3 nucleotides are TGTGCCAGCAGTTTTCAAATCTCCGTGACAGGGGGTGTAAATGAGCAGTTCTTC.

There are a few counts of this clone. The chain is built from TRBV19 and TRBJ1-1, with D possibly being TRBD1 (5 bases). This CDR3 contains 14 residues. The V gene's germline CDR1 is LNHDA and CDR2 SQIVND (reference sequence). The V and J ends lost 3 bases and 10 bases respectively, with 18 bases between them. CDR3 coding DNA: TGTGCCAGTAGTATCCCTCATGGGGGTGAGGGAGCTTTCTTT. Amino acids: CASSIPHGGEGAFF.

The rearrangement uses TRBV5-4 and TRBJ2-7, with 8 bases fitting TRBD1. V lost 3 bases, J lost 3 bases, and 5 bases stayed unmatched. The CDR3 extends over 14 amino acids. Germline V gene data show CDR1 as SGHNT and CDR2 as YYREEE (reference sequence). The DNA of the CDR3 is TGTGCCAGCAGCTCCGCAGGGGGCCTCTACGAGCAGTACTTC. Its translation: CASSSAGGLYEQYF.

The gene calls are TRBV10-3 and TRBJ1-3; possible D gene TRBD1, 6 bases. The CDR3 runs 14 residues. The ends were cut back, 10 bases at V and 3 bases at J, with 16 bases in the middle. Germline CDR1 reads ENHRY; CDR2 reads SYGVKD. The CDR3 sequence: CASSLQGIGNTIYF. In nucleotides, the CDR3 is TGTGCCAGCTCTTTACAGGGAATTGGAAACACCATATATTTT.

The V and J genes are TRBV10-2 and TRBJ2-3, with D perhaps TRBD2 (5 bases). The ends were cut back, 8 bases at V and 3 bases at J, with 24 bases in the middle. Germline values: CDR1 WSHSY, CDR2 SAAADI. This CDR3 region has 17 residues. The CDR3: CASGSGGQRGWTDTQYF. The CDR3 DNA reads TGCGCCAGCGGCTCCGGTGGGCAGAGAGGGTGGACAGATACGCAGTATTTT.